This T cell receptor beta chain was captured in a study of OX40 agonist ivuxolimab in advanced cancers. Background on the study: In this trial design, patients received ivuxolimab intravenously at 0.01 to 10 mg/kg every 2 weeks.

Generated by immunoSEQ multiplex PCR, the TCRdb table keeps only in-frame clones and is missing some. The repertoire holds more than 85,000 clones, with 91% as singletons. Study results and limitations: Nonresponders included some who also had low normalized T-cell clonal expansion. In CD8+ T cells, expanded clones were on average more numerous than in CD4+.

CDR1 is SGHTA and CDR2 is FQGNSA in the germline V gene. This CDR3 is 13 amino acids long. The J segment lost 6 bases and the V segment lost 5 bases, leaving 6 bases of the junction unmatched. Of note for this clone: Its target is unknown.

The TCR was taken from an adult with an advanced solid tumor such as melanoma, head and neck, liver or kidney cancer. Here the sequenced sample was CD4+ or CD8+ T cells sorted from blood, taken in a trial of the OX40 agonist ivuxolimab. This chain connects TRBV7-2 to TRBJ1-1, with 7 nucleotides matching TRBD1. The DNA of the CDR3 is TGTGCCAGCAGCCCCTGGGACAGATCTGAAGCTTTCTTT. It codes for CASSPWDRSEAFF.